What follows are 29 T cell receptor beta chains derived from one specimen sequenced in a study of blood T cell repertoires in COVID-19. The protocol was immunoSEQ multiplex PCR, while the TCRdb copy is restricted to in-frame clones and leaves out a portion. This table has around 200,000 clones, 87% appearing once. Sequencing used peripheral blood. These TCRs come from a man in his forties with active or convalescent COVID-19.

This chain links TRBV9 with TRBJ1-4, with D maybe TRBD1 (6 bases). Looked up from germline, CDR1 is SGDLS and CDR2 is YYNGEE. V was cut by 3 bases and J by 4 bases, with 16 bases left in between. The CDR3 sequence is 16 residues long. The CDR3 spells CASSAQGRTVNEKLFF. The DNA for the CDR3 is TGTGCCAGCAGCGCCCAGGGTCGGACAGTTAATGAAAAACTGTTTTTT.

The genes are TRBV5-1 and TRBJ2-3; 9 bases agree with TRBD2. This CDR3 is 17 amino acids long. The germline gives CDR1 SGHRS, CDR2 YFSETQ. V lost 2 bases, J lost 0 bases, and 7 bases stayed unmatched. The CDR3 loop is CASSFPRLAASTDTQYF. Written as DNA, the CDR3 is TGCGCCAGCAGCTTCCCTCGACTAGCGGCTAGCACAGATACGCAGTATTTT.

In this sample, this clone turned up once. This chain joins TRBV19 and TRBJ1-2; TRBD1 matches at 7 bases. The CDR3 contains 15 residues. From germline, CDR1 is LNHDA and CDR2 SQIVND (reference sequence). V lost 6 bases to trimming and J lost 2 bases; unmatched junction nucleotides: 9. CDR3 sequence reads: CASRDGTGVNYGYTF. In DNA, the CDR3 is TGTGCCAGTAGAGACGGTACAGGGGTGAACTATGGCTACACCTTC.

Only a few counts were recorded for this clone. This rearrangement joins TRBV6-5 to TRBJ1-4; the D is unclear. V was cut by 6 bases and J by 0 bases, with 11 bases left in between. Germline CDR1 and CDR2: MNHEY and SVGAGI. The CDR3 runs 15 residues. CDR3 sequence reads: CASRPHGATNEKLFF. The CDR3 DNA follows: TGTGCCAGCAGGCCGCACGGGGCAACTAATGAAAAACTGTTTTTT.

The chain has TRBV12-5 and TRBJ1-2; 7 nucleotides line up with TRBD1. The CDR3 runs 14 residues. With V trimmed by 5 bases and J by 3 bases, 6 bases remained unmatched. CDR1 is LGHNT and CDR2 is FRNRAP in the germline V gene. The CDR3 DNA reads TGTGCTAGTGGTACATCGACAGGGTACTATGGCTACACCTTC. Encoded protein: CASGTSTGYYGYTF.

J is TRBJ1-1 and V is TRBV4-2; D gene uncertain. The V gene lost 5 bases and the J gene lost 0 bases, with 16 bases spanning the gap. The germline V gene encodes CDR1 LGHNA and CDR2 YNFKEQ. This CDR3 has 16 amino acids. The CDR3: CASSSVSAGVNTEAFF. As DNA, the CDR3 is TGTGCCAGCAGCAGTGTTAGCGCCGGCGTGAACACTGAAGCTTTCTTT.

The chain links TRBV7-8 to TRBJ2-1, with D unclear. Trimming removed 5 bases at V and 7 bases at J, with 9 bases between. Per germline, CDR1 SGHVS and CDR2 FQNEAQ. The CDR3 is 12 amino acids. This chain's CDR3 is CASSHPENEQFF. CDR3 sequence (DNA): TGTGCCAGCAGCCATCCCGAGAATGAGCAGTTCTTC.

The chain links TRBV29-1 to TRBJ2-5; the match to TRBD2 covers 11 bases. The V segment lost 6 bases and the J segment 4 bases; nucleotides outside the gene matches: 10. The germline gives CDR1 SQVTM, CDR2 ANQGSEA. The CDR3 has 15 residues. CDR3 nucleotides: TGCAGCGTAGTAGCTAGCGGGGGGTGGGGAGAGACCCAGTACTTC. Translation gives CSVVASGGWGETQYF.

The chain couples TRBV12-3 or TRBV12-4 to TRBJ2-3; weak D call: TRBD1 (5 bases). This CDR3 contains 12 residues. V dropped 7 bases and J dropped 5 bases, with 10 bases sitting between them. This CDR3 reads CASTQGIDTQYF. CDR3 bases: TGTGCCAGCACTCAGGGAATAGATACGCAGTATTTT.

The chain employs TRBV4-1 and TRBJ1-2, with 10 bases identical to TRBD1. Trimming took 6 bases from V and 1 from J; bases not matched to a gene: 5. The CDR3 spans 15 residues. Germline V gene lookup returns CDR1 MGHRA and CDR2 YSYEKL. As DNA, the CDR3 is TGCGCCAGCAGACCGGGACAGGGGCTTAACTATGGCTACACCTTC. It yields the protein CASRPGQGLNYGYTF.

DNA of the CDR3: TGTGCCAGCAGTGAACAGGTCGCTTATAGCAATCAGCCCCAGCATTTT. Encoded protein: CASSEQVAYSNQPQHF. This sequence joins TRBV2 and TRBJ1-5, with no clear D. Germline V CDR1 and CDR2: SNHLY, FYNNEI. V lost 2 bases and J 0 bases, leaving 11 bases between the germline ends. The CDR3 is made up of 16 amino acids.

The J gene is TRBJ1-3, the V gene TRBV24-1; 8 bases align to TRBD1. The germline gives CDR1 KGHDR, CDR2 SFDVKD. The ends lost 4 bases at V and 1 base at J; junction bases unmatched: 5. The CDR3 sequence is 16 residues long. The CDR3 DNA reads TGTGCCACCAGTGACCCACGGACAGGGTCTGGAAACACCATATATTTT. Protein: CATSDPRTGSGNTIYF.

In this sample, this clone turned up once. The CDR3 bases are TGCGCCAGCAGCCCAACACAGGGGGTAATGAACACTGAAGCTTTCTTT. Translated: CASSPTQGVMNTEAFF. The chain has TRBV5-1 and TRBJ1-1; 8 nucleotides match TRBD1. The V gene end was trimmed by 4 bases and the J gene end by 0 bases; junction bases not matched to a gene: 8. From germline, CDR1 is SGHRS and CDR2 YFSETQ. The CDR3 loop spans 16 amino acids.

The V call is TRBV5-4, the J call TRBJ2-1; perhaps TRBD1 as D (6 bases). The V gene lost 3 bases and the J gene lost 10 bases, with 11 bases spanning the gap. The CDR3 is 12 amino acids. Per germline, CDR1 SGHNT and CDR2 YYREEE (reference sequence). CDR3 sequence: CASSSTGTEQFF. The DNA for the CDR3 is TGTGCCAGCAGCTCAACCGGGACAGAGCAGTTCTTC.

V usage is TRBV27 and J usage is TRBJ2-7, with D possibly TRBD2 on 7 matching bases. V lost 5 bases and J lost 3, with 20 bases in between. The CDR3 is 16 amino acids. The germline gives CDR1 MNHEY, CDR2 SMNVEV (reference sequence). The CDR3 reads CASSPLSGGGLYEQYF. The CDR3 DNA reads as TGTGCCAGCAGTCCACTATCTGGGGGGGGGCTCTACGAGCAGTACTTC.

The rearrangement uses TRBV7-9 and TRBJ2-1, with D possibly TRBD2 on 5 matching bases. Germline values: CDR1 SEHNR, CDR2 FQNEAQ (reference sequence). CDR3 length equals 14 residues. V was trimmed by 3 bases and J by 6 bases, leaving 12 bases between them. CDR3 sequence: CASSFDREFNEQFF. CDR3 sequence (DNA): TGTGCCAGCAGCTTTGATAGGGAGTTCAATGAGCAGTTCTTC.

The chain employs TRBV5-4 and TRBJ2-5; 11 bases are shared with TRBD1. The CDR3 loop spans 15 amino acids. The germline V gene has CDR1 SGHNT and CDR2 YYREEE (reference sequence). The trim removed 10 bases at V and 2 bases at J, leaving 10 bases unmatched. In DNA form, the CDR3 reads TGTGCCTGCCGGGACAGGGGGAGCGGACAAGAGACCCAGTACTTC. The encoded protein is CACRDRGSGQETQYF.

The chain carries TRBV4-1 and TRBJ1-1, with a possible D match to TRBD1 (5 bases). Germline V gene data show CDR1 as MGHRA and CDR2 as YSYEKL. V lost 0 bases to trimming and J lost 5 bases, with 16 bases between them. This CDR3 comprises 16 residues. The CDR3 loop reads CASSQDLGGGDTEAFF. The CDR3, as DNA: TGCGCCAGCAGCCAAGATTTGGGCGGGGGGGATACTGAAGCTTTCTTT.

The rearrangement joins TRBV5-6 to TRBJ1-4; maybe TRBD1 (6 bases). CDR1 is SGHDT, CDR2 YYEEEE, per germline. There are 14 residues in the CDR3. Trimming took off 1 base at V and 5 bases at J, with 9 bases between the two ends. The CDR3 sequence: CASSLTGSNEKLFF. The CDR3 DNA sequence: TGTGCCAGCAGCTTGACAGGGAGCAATGAAAAACTGTTTTTT.

The gene calls are TRBV11-2 and TRBJ1-4; the D gene is possibly TRBD1 (6 bases). With 5 bases removed from V and 7 bases from J, the gap between germline ends came to 14 bases. This CDR3 comprises 14 residues. CDR1 and CDR2 from the germline V gene are SGHAT and FQNNGV. This CDR3 reads CASSLGQGREKLFF. DNA of the CDR3: TGTGCCAGCAGCCTTGGGCAGGGGCGTGAAAAACTGTTTTTT.

V and J are TRBV6-5 and TRBJ2-3; D gene ambiguous. Trimming shortened V by 2 bases and J by 3 bases, and 12 bases separated the two germline ends. CDR3 length equals 15 residues. From germline, CDR1 is MNHEY and CDR2 SVGAGI. CDR3: CASSYLSLTTDTQYF. The DNA for the CDR3 is TGTGCCAGCAGTTACCTTAGTTTGACAACAGATACGCAGTATTTT.

The V call is TRBV15, the J call TRBJ1-5; 11 bases fit TRBD1. The CDR3 is 15 amino acids. In germline, CDR1 is LNHNV, CDR2 YYDKDF (reference sequence). J gave up 4 bases and V 5 bases, and 4 bases lay outside the gene matches. The CDR3 DNA sequence: TGTGCCACCAGCCGGGACAGGGGGTGGAATCAGCCCCAGCATTTT. Translating it yields CATSRDRGWNQPQHF. Full variable domain (remainder filled in from reference TRBV15 and TRBJ1-5): DAMVIQNPRYQVTQFGKPVTLSCSQTLNHNVMYWYQQKSSQAPKLLFHYYDKDFNNEADTPDNFQSRRPNTSFCFLDIRSPGLGDTAMYLCATSRDRGWNQPQHFGDGTRLSIL.

This chain links TRBV4-1 with TRBJ2-3; a weak D match, TRBD2 (5 bases). With 1 base removed from V and 9 bases from J, the gap between germline ends came to 14 bases. Germline V gene sequence: CDR1 MGHRA, CDR2 YSYEKL. This CDR3 is built from 14 residues. CDR3 bases: TGCGCCAGCAGCCAAGTTCGTGGGCCTAGCACGCAGTATTTT. This translates into CASSQVRGPSTQYF.

The chain couples TRBV29-1 to TRBJ1-2; no clear D gene. CDR3 length: 15 residues. V dropped 1 base and J dropped 2 bases, with 14 bases sitting between them. CDR1 and CDR2 from the germline V gene are SQVTM and ANQGSEA. The CDR3 bases are TGCAGCGTTGAAGGCCAGACCATAGCAAACTATGGCTACACCTTC. Protein product: CSVEGQTIANYGYTF.

The rearrangement joins TRBV18 to TRBJ2-1; D may be TRBD1 (6 bases). The CDR3 totals 17 residues. V was trimmed by 0 bases and J by 1 base, leaving 13 bases between them. Germline-derived CDR1 and CDR2 are KGHSH and LQKENI. The CDR3, as DNA: TGTGCCAGCTCACCACCGCTCAGGGGCGGTTCCTACAATGAGCAGTTCTTC. Translated: CASSPPLRGGSYNEQFF.

The chain joins TRBV10-3 to TRBJ1-1; D is perhaps TRBD1 (6 bases). The CDR3 is 12 amino acids. Trimming cost V 6 bases and J 8 bases, with 13 bases left between them. From germline, CDR1 is ENHRY and CDR2 SYGVKD. The CDR3: CAISKQGTEAFF. DNA of the CDR3: TGTGCCATCAGCAAACAGGGAACCGAAGCTTTCTTT.

The chain couples TRBV6-5 to TRBJ1-6; D call uncertain. This CDR3 comprises 16 residues. Germline CDR1 is MNHEY and CDR2 is SVGAGI. V was trimmed by 2 bases and J by 2 bases, leaving 10 bases between them. The chain's CDR3 is CASSYGGSPYNSPLHF. The CDR3 nucleotides are TGTGCCAGCAGTTACGGTGGCAGTCCCTATAATTCACCCCTCCACTTT.

For the CDR3, the DNA is TGCGCCAGCAGCTTAGGGTGGTCTAGCGGGAGCACAGATACGCAGTATTTT. Residues: CASSLGWSSGSTDTQYF. This chain uses TRBV5-1 with TRBJ2-3; 8 positions agree with TRBD2. From germline, CDR1 is SGHRS and CDR2 YFSETQ. The CDR3 extends over 17 amino acids. V trimming: 2 bases; J trimming: 0 bases; junction bases outside the gene matches: 8.

This clone showed up just a few times. V usage is TRBV2 and J usage is TRBJ1-4; D is possibly TRBD1 (6 bases). The CDR3 has 17 amino acids. CDR1 and CDR2 from the germline V gene are SNHLY and FYNNEI. Trimming took 3 bases from V and 3 from J, leaving 17 bases between them. The CDR3 sequence: CASSDSQGPLSNEKLFF. The CDR3 DNA is TGTGCCAGCAGTGATTCTCAGGGGCCCTTATCTAATGAAAAACTGTTTTTT.